This T cell receptor (beta chain) was documented in a study of T cells in Graves' hyperthyroidism and ophthalmopathy. Study observations and caveats: In validation, the model predicted ophthalmopathy. These predictions came a median roughly 6.5 months before onset.

Germline V gene sequence: CDR1 GTSNPN, CDR2 SVGIG (reference sequence). CDR3 length: 15 amino acids. V shed 0 bases and J 4 bases; nucleotides not matched to a gene: 6. The sample holds many counts of this clonotype. The target antigen is unknown. What was amplified from RNA transcripts were TCR beta CDR3 regions. HTBI primers drove first-round RT-PCR of the TCR CDR3. TCRdb re-called the multiplex PCR reads with MiXCR, one entry per CDR3 protein. The sample lists 550,000 to 650,000 distinct CDR3 sequences; 14% were seen once. Patients aged 18 to 65 had newly diagnosed hyperthyroidism lasting under 2 months. For the diagnoses, clinical symptoms, serum thyroxine and TRAb, thyroid ultrasound and orbital computed tomography were used.

The TCR originated in a woman aged 40 to 50 with Graves' hyperthyroidism. The chain is built from TRBV30 and TRBJ1-5; TRBD1 matches at 7 bases. Source material: blood. The CDR3 DNA reads TGTGCCTGGAGTGTACAGGGGACAGCTAATCAGCCCCAGCATTTT. Translating gives CAWSVQGTANQPQHF.